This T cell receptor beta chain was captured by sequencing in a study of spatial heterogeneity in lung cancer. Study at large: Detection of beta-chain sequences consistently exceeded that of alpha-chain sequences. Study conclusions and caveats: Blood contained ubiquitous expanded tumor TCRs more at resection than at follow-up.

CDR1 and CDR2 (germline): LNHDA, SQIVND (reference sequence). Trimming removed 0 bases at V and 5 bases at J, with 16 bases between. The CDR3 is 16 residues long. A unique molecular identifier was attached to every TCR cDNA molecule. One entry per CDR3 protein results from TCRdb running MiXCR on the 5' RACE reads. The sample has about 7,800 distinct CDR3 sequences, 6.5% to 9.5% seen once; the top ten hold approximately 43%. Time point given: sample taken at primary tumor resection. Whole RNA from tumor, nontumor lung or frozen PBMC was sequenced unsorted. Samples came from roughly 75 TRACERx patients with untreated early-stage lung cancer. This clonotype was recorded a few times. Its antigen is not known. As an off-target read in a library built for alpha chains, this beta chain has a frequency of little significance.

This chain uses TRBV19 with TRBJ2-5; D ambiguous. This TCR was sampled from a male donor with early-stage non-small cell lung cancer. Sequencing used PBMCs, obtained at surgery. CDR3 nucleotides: TGTGCCAGTAGTATAGACCACAGTCACCCCCCCGAGACCCAGTACTTC. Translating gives CASSIDHSHPPETQYF.